This is a list of T cell receptor beta chains from one sample in a study of T cells and copy number aberrations in small-cell lung cancer. Here immunoSEQ multiplex PCR was the method, and the copy in TCRdb shows in-frame clones only, minus some. The data contain some 2,900 clones, roughly four fifths of them seen just once; the ten biggest clones take up roughly 10%. Sequenced sample: normal tissue next to the tumor. Source of these receptors: a man between 60 and 75 years old with small cell lung cancer. CDR3s include the opening cysteine and the closing phenylalanine or tryptophan. A D gene is named only where the DNA matches it firmly. Expanded clones get a size class; other rows say once, few or many, or leave the size out.

CDR3nt: TGCGCCAGCAGTGTGACCCTCGGGGATACGCAGTATTTT; CDR3aa: CASSVTLGDTQYF; v_gene: TRBV10-1; abundance: -; j_gene: TRBJ2-3; d_gene: -
CDR3nt: TGCGCCAGCAGCCAAGAGGGAGGGGAGACAGATACGCAGTATTTT; CDR3aa: CASSQEGGETDTQYF; v_gene: TRBV4-1; abundance: -; j_gene: TRBJ2-3; d_gene: TRBD2
CDR3nt: TGTGCCAGCAGCCAATCACCGGGGCTGGAGACCCAGTACTTC; CDR3aa: CASSQSPGLETQYF; v_gene: TRBV6-4; abundance: -; j_gene: TRBJ2-5; d_gene: -
CDR3nt: TGTGCCAGCAGCCCACAGGGTTCTTTTGAGCAGTTCTTC; CDR3aa: CASSPQGSFEQFF; v_gene: TRBV5-4; abundance: few; j_gene: TRBJ2-1; d_gene: -
CDR3nt: TGTGCCAGCGGTAGGGGGCCACTGAACACCGGGGAGCTGTTTTTT; CDR3aa: CASGRGPLNTGELFF; v_gene: TRBV6-5; abundance: -; j_gene: TRBJ2-2; d_gene: TRBD1
CDR3nt: TGTGCCAGCAGCTTGGTGAATACTGAAGCTTTCTTT; CDR3aa: CASSLVNTEAFF; v_gene: TRBV5-4; abundance: -; j_gene: TRBJ1-1; d_gene: -
CDR3nt: TGTGCCAGCAGCTACATTACTAGCGTTACCTACGAGCAGTACTTC; CDR3aa: CASSYITSVTYEQYF; v_gene: TRBV2; abundance: -; j_gene: TRBJ2-7; d_gene: TRBD2
CDR3nt: TGTGCCACCCCCCGGGGGGACGGGGCCAACGTCCTGACTTTC; CDR3aa: CATPRGDGANVLTF; v_gene: TRBV2; abundance: -; j_gene: TRBJ2-6; d_gene: TRBD2
CDR3nt: TGTGCCAGTAGTATTAGCCTCTCTGGGGCCAACGTCCTGACTTTC; CDR3aa: CASSISLSGANVLTF; v_gene: TRBV19; abundance: -; j_gene: TRBJ2-6; d_gene: -
CDR3nt: TGCGCCAGCAGCTTGACCACGACAGGGGCCGGCACAGATACGCAGTATTTT; CDR3aa: CASSLTTTGAGTDTQYF; v_gene: TRBV5-1; abundance: once; j_gene: TRBJ2-3; d_gene: TRBD1
CDR3nt: TGTGCCAGCTCTGGTCTCTTTGGCACCGGGGAGCTGTTTTTT; CDR3aa: CASSGLFGTGELFF; v_gene: TRBV18; abundance: -; j_gene: TRBJ2-2; d_gene: -
CDR3nt: TGTGCCAGTAGCACCGGGGGGGAGAACACTGAAGCTTTCTTT; CDR3aa: CASSTGGENTEAFF; v_gene: TRBV19; abundance: -; j_gene: TRBJ1-1; d_gene: -
CDR3nt: TGCAGCGTTGTCGGTATCCGGACTAGCGGGATCTACAATGAGCAGTTCTTC; CDR3aa: CSVVGIRTSGIYNEQFF; v_gene: TRBV29-1; abundance: -; j_gene: TRBJ2-1; d_gene: TRBD2
CDR3nt: TGTGCCAGCAGCTTCAACTCCCACCTGACGAAGAGTTCACCCCTCCACTTT; CDR3aa: CASSFNSHLTKSSPLHF; v_gene: TRBV7-3; abundance: -; j_gene: TRBJ1-6; d_gene: -
CDR3nt: TGTGCCAGCAGCTCGGACTCAAGCTCCTACAATGAGCAGTTCTTC; CDR3aa: CASSSDSSSYNEQFF; v_gene: TRBV7-2; abundance: -; j_gene: TRBJ2-1; d_gene: -
CDR3nt: TGTGCCAGCAGCCCACTAAGCTCCTACGAGCAGTACTTC; CDR3aa: CASSPLSSYEQYF; v_gene: TRBV5-4; abundance: -; j_gene: TRBJ2-7; d_gene: -
CDR3nt: TGTGCCAGCAGTGAAGCGGATGACTCTGGAAACACCATATATTTT; CDR3aa: CASSEADDSGNTIYF; v_gene: TRBV6-1; abundance: -; j_gene: TRBJ1-3; d_gene: -
CDR3nt: TGTGCCAGCTCACCAACCGGGACAGGGGACTATGGCTACACCTTC; CDR3aa: CASSPTGTGDYGYTF; v_gene: TRBV18; abundance: few; j_gene: TRBJ1-2; d_gene: TRBD1
CDR3nt: TGCGCCAGCAGTCAATCCGCAGGGGGTCATGAGCAGTACTTC; CDR3aa: CASSQSAGGHEQYF; v_gene: TRBV23-1; abundance: -; j_gene: TRBJ2-7; d_gene: TRBD1
CDR3nt: TGTGCCACCAGCAGAGATGGTAGGGGCAATCAGCCCCAGCATTTT; CDR3aa: CATSRDGRGNQPQHF; v_gene: TRBV15; abundance: -; j_gene: TRBJ1-5; d_gene: -
CDR3nt: TGCAGCGTTGAAGTGCAGGGGCATGGCTACACCTTT; CDR3aa: CSVEVQGHGYTF; v_gene: TRBV29-1; abundance: once; j_gene: TRBJ1-2; d_gene: -
CDR3nt: TGTGCCAGCTCCCCGGCAGCTGCAACTAATGAAAAACTGTTTTTT; CDR3aa: CASSPAAATNEKLFF; v_gene: TRBV7-9; abundance: -; j_gene: TRBJ1-4; d_gene: -
CDR3nt: TGTGCCAGCAGTGAAGGGTGGACTGTTACAGATACGCAGTATTTT; CDR3aa: CASSEGWTVTDTQYF; v_gene: TRBV6-1; abundance: -; j_gene: TRBJ2-3; d_gene: -
CDR3nt: TGCGCCAGCAGCCCCCTCCCAGCGGGAGGTCTCGGCGGGGAGCTGTTTTTT; CDR3aa: CASSPLPAGGLGGELFF; v_gene: TRBV4-1; abundance: -; j_gene: TRBJ2-2; d_gene: TRBD2
CDR3nt: TGTGCCAGCAGTTACTTAGGGGCTGGAAACACCATATATTTT; CDR3aa: CASSYLGAGNTIYF; v_gene: TRBV6-5; abundance: -; j_gene: TRBJ1-3; d_gene: -
CDR3nt: TGCGCCAGCAGCCAAGAGTACACCGGGGAGCTGTTTTTT; CDR3aa: CASSQEYTGELFF; v_gene: TRBV4-1; abundance: -; j_gene: TRBJ2-2; d_gene: -
CDR3nt: TGCGCCAGCAGCTTTAACGAGGGGGCCGTCACTAATGAAAAACTGTTTTTT; CDR3aa: CASSFNEGAVTNEKLFF; v_gene: TRBV5-1; abundance: -; j_gene: TRBJ1-4; d_gene: TRBD1
CDR3nt: TGTGCCAGCAGCCCAGGGCCGGGGGAAACTGAAGCTTTCTTT; CDR3aa: CASSPGPGETEAFF; v_gene: TRBV7-3; abundance: few; j_gene: TRBJ1-1; d_gene: -
CDR3nt: TGTGCCTGGAGTGTACCTGGAGCCTCCTCTGGAAACACCATATATTTT; CDR3aa: CAWSVPGASSGNTIYF; v_gene: TRBV30; abundance: -; j_gene: TRBJ1-3; d_gene: -
CDR3nt: TGTGCCACTCAGTCGGTTGGGTCCTACAATGAGCAGTTCTTC; CDR3aa: CATQSVGSYNEQFF; v_gene: TRBV28; abundance: few; j_gene: TRBJ2-1; d_gene: -
CDR3nt: TGTGCCAGCAGAGGGACAGTGAACACTGAAGCTTTCTTT; CDR3aa: CASRGTVNTEAFF; v_gene: TRBV6-4; abundance: -; j_gene: TRBJ1-1; d_gene: TRBD1
CDR3nt: TGTGCCAGCAGTGAAGTGGTTGGAGGGATGAACACTGAAGCTTTCTTT; CDR3aa: CASSEVVGGMNTEAFF; v_gene: TRBV2; abundance: -; j_gene: TRBJ1-1; d_gene: -
CDR3nt: TGTGCCAGCAGCCAAGAGGGCCCGGCACGGACAGGGGGAACTACCGGGGAGCTGTTTTTT; CDR3aa: CASSQEGPARTGGTTGELFF; v_gene: TRBV14; abundance: -; j_gene: TRBJ2-2; d_gene: TRBD1
CDR3nt: TGTGCCAGCAGTAAGGGGACTAGCGGGGGGGAGACCCAGTACTTC; CDR3aa: CASSKGTSGGETQYF; v_gene: TRBV6-1; abundance: -; j_gene: TRBJ2-5; d_gene: TRBD2
CDR3nt: TGTGCTAGCAGCTTAGCGGGGAGTAGGGAGCTGTTTTTT; CDR3aa: CASSLAGSRELFF; v_gene: TRBV7-7; abundance: few; j_gene: TRBJ2-2; d_gene: TRBD2
CDR3nt: TGTGCCAGCAGCTCTAGCGGGAACACCGGGGAGCTGTTTTTT; CDR3aa: CASSSSGNTGELFF; v_gene: TRBV7-2; abundance: -; j_gene: TRBJ2-2; d_gene: TRBD2
CDR3nt: TGTGCCAGCAGTGAAGCCTTTGTCGCCGGGACTCGGGAAGCTTTCTTT; CDR3aa: CASSEAFVAGTREAFF; v_gene: TRBV2; abundance: once; j_gene: TRBJ1-1; d_gene: -
CDR3nt: TGTGCCAGCAGCTTAGAGGTTGCCTACGAGCAGTACTTC; CDR3aa: CASSLEVAYEQYF; v_gene: TRBV7-8; abundance: -; j_gene: TRBJ2-7; d_gene: -